A single sample gave rise to the 2 T cell receptor beta chains below, sequenced in a study of early T cells in non-severe SARS-CoV-2 infection. MiXCR was run by TCRdb on the 5' RACE reads, yielding one entry per CDR3 protein. The sample contains under 85,000 distinct CDR3 sequences, less than 15% of which appear only once. This specimen was whole blood, taken at baseline. The source is an adult who was a healthcare worker with PCR-confirmed SARS-CoV-2 infection or an uninfected control (not recorded which). The donor label of this sample is uncertain.

The chain couples TRBV12-5 to TRBJ2-1, with 11 bases that match TRBD2. The CDR3 has 20 residues. Trimming cost V 5 bases and J 4 bases; bases outside gene matches: 19. Looked up from germline, CDR1 is LGHNT and CDR2 is FRNRAP. The CDR3 nucleotides read TGTGCTAGTGGTCCTGACAGGCACCTTAGACTAGCGGGGAAATACAATGAGCAGTTCTTC. The encoded protein is CASGPDRHLRLAGKYNEQFF.

In this sample, this clonotype turned up a few times. The chain couples TRBV6-2 or TRBV6-3 to TRBJ2-5, with TRBD2 matching 12 bases. Germline trimming cut 5 bases from V and 5 bases from J; bases unmatched to any gene: 9. Germline loops: CDR1 MNHEY, CDR2 SVGEGT. The CDR3 length is 16 residues. In DNA form, the CDR3 reads TGTGCCAGCAGTGAACTAGCGGGAGGAGGGCGGGAGACCCAGTACTTC. This encodes CASSELAGGGRETQYF.